The source of this T cell receptor (beta chain) is a study of radiation and T cells in renal cell carcinoma. Study-wide context: Nephrectomy followed 15 Gy stereotactic body radiation by 4 weeks.

The V and J ends lost 1 base and 3 bases respectively, with 6 bases between them. The CDR3 loop spans 14 amino acids. CDR1 and CDR2 (germline): LGHNA, YNFKEQ. Time point described: blood 2 weeks post-SBRT. Noted treatment: 15 Gy SBRT to primary tumor, nephrectomy 4 weeks later. TCRdb's table, derived via immunoSEQ multiplex PCR, lists solely in-frame clones and lacks some. Among about 130,000 clones listed, approximately 80% were seen once. The source of this sequence is a woman in her sixties with renal cell carcinoma. The sample consisted of blood, taken from a patient whose treatment included radiotherapy and nephrectomy. The rearrangement joins TRBV4-2 to TRBJ2-2, with a possible D match to TRBD2 (6 bases). CDR3 amino acids: CASSQGGDTGELFF. CDR3 nucleotide sequence: TGTGCCAGCAGCCAAGGGGGGGACACCGGGGAGCTGTTTTTT.